A single sample is the source of the 29 T cell receptor beta chains below, sequenced in a study of cytomegalovirus exposure and HLA in healthy donors. It was with 60 Vbeta and 13 Jbeta primers that the PCR ran. The table came from immunoSEQ multiplex PCR; TCRdb's copy has only in-frame clones and leaves some out. The sample includes 95,000 to 130,000 clones, about four fifths of them seen just once. The sample consisted of PBMCs. The receptors were gathered from a woman aged 18 to 35 in good health and CMV-seronegative.

The J gene is TRBJ2-7, the V gene TRBV4-1, with 7 bases that match TRBD2. Trimming cost V 4 bases and J 0 bases; bases outside gene matches: 3. The CDR3 is made up of 14 amino acids. The germline gives CDR1 MGHRA, CDR2 YSYEKL. The CDR3 nucleotides read TGCGCCAGCAGCCCTAGCGGAATCTCCTACGAGCAGTACTTC. It is translated as CASSPSGISYEQYF.

This clone appeared once. The chain combines TRBV5-1 with TRBJ2-5; maybe TRBD1 (6 bases). The V gene lost 2 bases and the J gene lost 2 bases, with 10 bases spanning the gap. Germline V gene lookup returns CDR1 SGHRS and CDR2 YFSETQ. CDR3 length: 14 amino acids. CDR3 in amino acids: CASSLSGQQETQYF. Written as DNA, the CDR3 is TGCGCCAGCAGCTTAAGCGGACAGCAAGAGACCCAGTACTTC.

This clone was seen only once. The rearrangement links TRBV9 to TRBJ1-1; 7 bases match TRBD1. The length of the CDR3 is 16 residues. V lost 0 bases, J lost 1 base, and 6 bases stayed unmatched. Germline V CDR1 and CDR2: SGDLS, YYNGEE. The chain's CDR3 is CASSVGTGAPNTEAFF. The CDR3, as DNA: TGTGCCAGCAGCGTAGGAACAGGGGCTCCGAACACTGAAGCTTTCTTT.

This chain uses TRBV6-5 with TRBJ1-2; a weak D match, TRBD1 (6 bases). This CDR3 spans 15 amino acids. Germline values: CDR1 MNHEY, CDR2 SVGAGI. Trimming took off 2 bases at V and 1 base at J, with 11 bases between the two ends. The CDR3 region has the DNA TGTGCCAGCAGTTACAGGTTGGACAGTAACTATGGCTACACCTTC. Translating gives CASSYRLDSNYGYTF.

The V call is TRBV27, the J call TRBJ1-2, with 10 bases matching TRBD1. This CDR3 contains 15 residues. In germline, CDR1 is MNHEY, CDR2 SMNVEV (reference sequence). Trimming cost V 2 bases and J 6 bases; bases outside gene matches: 6. CDR3 in DNA: TGTGCCAGCAGTTTAACCAAGACAGGGGGCAATGGCTACACCTTC. It is translated as CASSLTKTGGNGYTF.

The CDR3 is CASSLGFLAGARANEQFF. The DNA of the CDR3 is TGTGCCAGCAGCTTGGGATTCCTTGCGGGGGCTCGTGCCAATGAGCAGTTCTTC. This chain joins TRBV5-4 and TRBJ2-1; D is perhaps TRBD2 (7 bases). This CDR3 has 18 amino acids. V was pared by 0 bases and J by 6 bases, with 22 bases between. The V gene's germline CDR1 is SGHNT and CDR2 YYREEE (reference sequence).

The J gene is TRBJ1-3, the V gene TRBV2; 7 bases fit TRBD1. There are 14 residues in the CDR3. Germline V gene lookup returns CDR1 SNHLY and CDR2 FYNNEI. V was clipped by 7 bases and J by 7 bases; unmatched bases: 10. The CDR3: CASTPRTGSNTIYF. The DNA for the CDR3 is TGTGCCAGCACTCCCCGGACAGGCTCCAACACCATATATTTT.

The rearrangement uses TRBV2 and TRBJ1-4; D may be TRBD1 (5 bases). The CDR3 covers 15 residues. Trimming pared 3 bases from V and 7 bases from J, leaving 15 bases between. The germline V gene has CDR1 SNHLY and CDR2 FYNNEI. This CDR3 reads CASSDGGGQGEKLFF. The CDR3 nucleotides read TGTGCCAGCAGTGATGGTGGTGGGCAGGGTGAAAAACTGTTTTTT. The full variable domain, in which reference TRBV2 and TRBJ1-4 provide the parts outside the CDR3, is EPEVTQTPSHQVTQMGQEVILRCVPISNHLYFYWYRQILGQKVEFLVSFYNNEISEKSEIFDDQFSVERPDGSNFTLKIRSTKLEDSAMYFCASSDGGGQGEKLFFGSGTQLSVL.

This clone has just a few counts. The chain combines TRBV6-5 with TRBJ2-7; the match to TRBD2 covers 7 bases. CDR3 length: 15 residues. From germline, CDR1 is MNHEY and CDR2 SVGAGI. The J segment lost 5 bases and the V segment lost 2 bases, leaving 9 bases of the junction unmatched. The CDR3 DNA follows: TGTGCCAGCAGTTACATGGGGAGGGGAGGGGACGAGCAGTACTTC. Translated, it gives CASSYMGRGGDEQYF.

The chain combines TRBV5-1 with TRBJ1-2; D remains ambiguous. Germline V gives CDR1 SGHRS, CDR2 YFSETQ. The CDR3 contains 13 residues. V was trimmed by 10 bases and J by 0 bases, leaving 13 bases between them. CDR3 sequence reads: CASSFGSNYGYTF. CDR3 nucleotide sequence: TGCGCCTCCTCTTTCGGTTCTAACTATGGCTACACCTTC.

This sequence joins TRBV15 and TRBJ1-5, with D possibly matching TRBD1 (5 bases). CDR3 length: 14 amino acids. The V and J ends lost 5 bases and 4 bases respectively, with 12 bases between them. Germline V CDR1 and CDR2: LNHNV, YYDKDF (reference sequence). The CDR3 loop reads CATSSGGGNQPQHF. DNA of the CDR3: TGTGCCACCAGCTCCGGGGGGGGGAATCAGCCCCAGCATTTT.

The chain couples TRBV5-1 to TRBJ1-4; tentative D call: TRBD1 (5 bases). Germline V lookup: CDR1 SGHRS, CDR2 YFSETQ. V was shortened by 4 bases and J by 3 bases, with 13 bases between the two germline ends. The CDR3 is 15 amino acids. The CDR3 loop reads CASSLEGLANEKLFF. CDR3 nucleotides: TGCGCCAGCAGCCTGGAGGGGTTGGCTAATGAAAAACTGTTTTTT.

V is TRBV7-3 and J is TRBJ2-1; TRBD2 aligns across 10 bases. Germline V gene sequence: CDR1 SGHTA, CDR2 FQGTGA. The CDR3 is made up of 15 amino acids. V shed 5 bases, J shed 4 bases, and the junction held 5 bases outside the gene matches. For the CDR3, the DNA is TGTGCCAGCAGCCTTCAAGCGGGGGGGTACAATGAGCAGTTCTTC. This codes for CASSLQAGGYNEQFF.

This clone was observed once. The chain uses TRBV20-1 and TRBJ1-2; D remains unclear. V was cut by 5 bases and J by 8 bases, with 9 bases left in between. Germline CDR1 DFQATT, CDR2 SNEGSKA (reference sequence). The CDR3 extends over 10 amino acids. CDR3: CSAAPGGYTF. The DNA for the CDR3 is TGCAGTGCTGCGCCGGGAGGCTACACCTTC.

This sequence joins TRBV7-2 and TRBJ2-7; no firm D call. V shed 3 bases and J shed 0 bases, with 9 bases lying between them. CDR3 length: 14 amino acids. Germline V gives CDR1 SGHTA, CDR2 FQGNSA. The CDR3 sequence: CASSFPYPSYEQYF. CDR3 bases: TGTGCCAGCAGCTTTCCCTATCCCTCCTACGAGCAGTACTTC. The entire variable domain, with the rest obtained from reference TRBV7-2 and TRBJ2-7, is as follows: GAGVSQSPSNKVTEKGKDVELRCDPISGHTALYWYRQSLGQGLEFLIYFQGNSAPDKSGLPSDRFSAERTGGSVSTLTIQRTQQEDSAVYLCASSFPYPSYEQYFGPGTRLTVT.

There are a few counts of this clone. This sequence joins TRBV7-2 and TRBJ2-5; maybe TRBD1 (5 bases). V shed 2 bases and J shed 7 bases, with 5 bases lying between them. From germline, CDR1 is SGHTA and CDR2 FQGNSA. This CDR3 comprises 11 residues. This CDR3 is CASSLTGTQYF. The CDR3 nucleotides read TGTGCCAGCAGCTTAACAGGGACCCAGTACTTC.

The rearrangement links TRBV30 to TRBJ1-2, with TRBD1 matching over 10 bases. CDR1 GTSNPN and CDR2 SVGIG come from the germline V gene (reference sequence). Trimming cost V 5 bases and J 8 bases; bases outside gene matches: 5. This CDR3 region has 12 residues. The CDR3 region is CAWVDRGRGYTF. The CDR3 nucleotides are TGTGCCTGGGTTGACAGGGGGCGCGGCTACACCTTC. Full variable domain (outside the CDR3, taken from reference TRBV30 and TRBJ1-2): SQTIHQWPATLVQPVGSPLSLECTVEGTSNPNLYWYRQAAGRGLQLLFYSVGIGQISSEVPQNLSASRPQDRQFILSSKKLLLSDSGFYLCAWVDRGRGYTFGSGTRLTVV.

This clone was counted between two and nine times. The rearrangement links TRBV5-6 to TRBJ1-1; TRBD1 might be the D (5 bases). CDR1 is SGHDT and CDR2 is YYEEEE in the germline V gene. Trimming took 0 bases from V and 4 from J, leaving 10 bases between them. This CDR3 spans 14 amino acids. CDR3 amino acids: CASSLAGGTTEAFF. The CDR3 nucleotides read TGTGCCAGCAGCTTGGCCGGGGGGACCACTGAAGCTTTCTTT. Based on the CDR3 plus reference TRBV5-6 and TRBJ1-1, the full variable domain is DAGVTQSPTHLIKTRGQQVTLRCSPKSGHDTVSWYQQALGQGPQFIFQYYEEEERQRGNFPDRFSGHQFPNYSSELNVNALLLGDSALYLCASSLAGGTTEAFFGQGTRLTVV.

The rearrangement joins TRBV6-5 to TRBJ1-6; TRBD1 aligns across 8 bases. This CDR3 is 15 amino acids long. Trimming took 0 bases from V and 8 from J; bases not matched to a gene: 3. Germline V gene data show CDR1 as MNHEY and CDR2 as SVGAGI. CDR3 coding DNA: TGTGCCAGCAGTTACTCCGGGACAGGTCATTCACCCCTCCACTTT. It encodes CASSYSGTGHSPLHF.

This clone has only a few counts. The chain recombines TRBV6-1 with TRBJ1-1, with a possible D match to TRBD1 (6 bases). The length of the CDR3 is 12 residues. Trimming took 7 bases from V and 5 from J, leaving 11 bases between them. The germline V gene has CDR1 MNHNS and CDR2 SASEGT. This CDR3 is CASKTGPTEAFF. For the CDR3, the DNA is TGTGCCAGCAAGACAGGCCCTACTGAAGCTTTCTTT.

The rearrangement links TRBV11-2 to TRBJ2-1; 13 bases are a match to TRBD2. The germline gives CDR1 SGHAT, CDR2 FQNNGV. The V and J ends lost 4 bases and 9 bases, in that order; junction bases with no gene match: 6. The CDR3 extends over 15 amino acids. CDR3 nucleotides: TGTGCCAGCAGCTCCACTAGCGGGGGGGCGGTTGAGCAGTTCTTC. This gives the protein CASSSTSGGAVEQFF.

This clone appeared a few times. The chain uses TRBV6-1 and TRBJ1-2, with D hard to call. CDR1 and CDR2 (germline): MNHNS, SASEGT. V was pared by 6 bases and J by 4 bases, with 18 bases between. The CDR3 is 15 amino acids. The CDR3 nucleotides are TGTGCCAGCAGGAGATCAACGTACGGACTCTATGGCTACACCTTC. Its protein product is CASRRSTYGLYGYTF.

V gene TRBV5-1 combines with J gene TRBJ2-5, with TRBD1 identical over 9 bases. V trimming: 4 bases; J trimming: 4 bases; junction bases outside the gene matches: 5. Germline assignment: CDR1 SGHRS and CDR2 YFSETQ. The length of the CDR3 is 14 residues. The CDR3 here is CASSLGQGGETQYF. In nucleotides, the CDR3 is TGCGCCAGCAGCCTGGGACAGGGAGGAGAGACCCAGTACTTC.

The V gene is TRBV6-5, the J gene TRBJ1-5, with 9 bases identical to TRBD1. J lost 2 bases, V lost 3 bases, and 2 bases had no gene match. This CDR3 is 15 amino acids long. Per the germline V gene, CDR1 is MNHEY and CDR2 is SVGAGI. CDR3 bases: TGTGCCAGCAGTTATCGACAGGGGGGCAATCAGCCCCAGCATTTT. Its protein is CASSYRQGGNQPQHF.

A single count supports this clone. The chain couples TRBV18 to TRBJ1-5, with D unresolved. V lost 3 bases to trimming and J lost 3 bases, with 12 bases between them. This CDR3 has 15 amino acids. In germline, CDR1 is KGHSH, CDR2 LQKENI. In DNA form, the CDR3 reads TGTGCCAGCTCACCGAGTAATGGTAACAATCAGCCCCAGCATTTT. The encoded protein is CASSPSNGNNQPQHF.

This clone was counted between two and nine times. The chain links TRBV2 to TRBJ1-1; D perhaps matches TRBD1 (6 bases). Per the germline V gene, CDR1 is SNHLY and CDR2 is FYNNEI. CDR3 length: 14 amino acids. Trimming took 9 bases from V and 8 from J, leaving 22 bases between them. CDR3 in amino acids: CASDPRGRPREAFF. DNA for the CDR3: TGTGCCAGTGACCCCAGGGGACGTCCTCGGGAAGCTTTCTTT.

This chain uses TRBV30 with TRBJ2-5; TRBD1 aligns across 10 bases. CDR3 length: 12 residues. Germline trimming cut 6 bases from V and 7 bases from J; bases unmatched to any gene: 5. Germline V gene sequence: CDR1 GTSNPN, CDR2 SVGIG (reference sequence). The CDR3 loop is CACSGTGATQYF. For the CDR3, the DNA is TGTGCCTGCTCCGGGACAGGGGCGACCCAGTACTTC. The whole variable domain, filled in from reference TRBV30 and TRBJ2-5, reads SQTIHQWPATLVQPVGSPLSLECTVEGTSNPNLYWYRQAAGRGLQLLFYSVGIGQISSEVPQNLSASRPQDRQFILSSKKLLLSDSGFYLCACSGTGATQYFGPGTRLLVL.

This clone was seen a handful of times. The chain uses TRBV2 and TRBJ1-5; D call uncertain. Trimming cost V 3 bases and J 4 bases, with 10 bases left between them. The length of the CDR3 is 14 residues. The germline V gene has CDR1 SNHLY and CDR2 FYNNEI. The CDR3 DNA reads TGTGCCAGCAGTGATTCGGGGAAAAATCAGCCCCAGCATTTT. Amino acids: CASSDSGKNQPQHF.

The rearrangement joins TRBV6-5 to TRBJ1-1; D remains ambiguous. CDR1 and CDR2 (germline): MNHEY, SVGAGI. The V gene lost 6 bases and the J gene lost 0 bases, with 5 bases spanning the gap. The CDR3 sequence is 12 residues long. The CDR3, as DNA: TGTGCCAGCAGACAGCTGAACACTGAAGCTTTCTTT. Its translation is CASRQLNTEAFF.